Below are 8 T cell receptor beta chains sequenced from a single sample in a study of blood T cell repertoires in COVID-19. Produced via immunoSEQ multiplex PCR; TCRdb's table is partial and in-frame only. Of 150,000 to 200,000 clones listed, 65% to 85% are singletons. The material sequenced was PBMCs or T cells enriched from blood (not recorded which). The receptors shown here come from a man aged 40-49 years who had recovered from COVID-19.

The gene calls are TRBV6-1 and TRBJ2-2; 10 positions match TRBD2. V dropped 4 bases and J dropped 2; count of bases not matched to a gene: 7. CDR1 and CDR2 (germline): MNHNS, SASEGT. The CDR3 covers 17 residues. The CDR3 loop is CASSGTPSGGNTGELFF. The CDR3, as DNA: TGTGCCAGCAGTGGCACCCCTAGCGGGGGTAACACCGGGGAGCTGTTTTTT.

This rearrangement joins TRBV10-1 to TRBJ2-7; D unclear. CDR1 is WNHNN, CDR2 SYGVQD, per germline (reference sequence). The ends were cut back, 10 bases at V and 7 bases at J, with 17 bases in the middle. This CDR3 is built from 12 residues. CDR3 in DNA: TGCGCCATTCAGGTTCTCCACACGGAGCAGTACGTC. Amino acid sequence: CAIQVLHTEQYV.

The V call is TRBV27, the J call TRBJ1-2; 8 bases are a match to TRBD1. V lost 5 bases and J lost 3; bases outside the gene matches: 2. The CDR3 consists of 13 residues. Germline CDR1 reads MNHEY; CDR2 reads SMNVEV (reference sequence). The CDR3 coding sequence is TGTGCCAGCAGTCCGGACAGGGACTATGGCTACACCTTC. Its translation is CASSPDRDYGYTF.

This sequence joins TRBV19 and TRBJ2-7; the D is unclear. Trimming cost V 3 bases and J 4 bases, with 13 bases left between them. The CDR3 length is 14 residues. Germline V gene data show CDR1 as LNHDA and CDR2 as SQIVND (reference sequence). The CDR3 DNA reads TGTGCCAGTAGTATTGCCAGGAATGATTACGAGCAGTACTTC. It is translated as CASSIARNDYEQYF.

Here the CDR3 DNA reads TGCGCCAGCAGCGCCGGGACAGGGCCTCAGCCCCAGCATTTT. It is translated as CASSAGTGPQPQHF. The chain carries TRBV5-1 and TRBJ1-5; 9 bases fit TRBD1. This CDR3 has 14 residues. With V trimmed by 4 bases and J by 6 bases, 5 bases remained unmatched. The V gene's germline CDR1 is SGHRS and CDR2 YFSETQ.

V gene TRBV6-5 combines with J gene TRBJ1-1; D might be TRBD1 (6 bases). Germline CDR1 MNHEY, CDR2 SVGAGI. The CDR3 loop spans 14 amino acids. V lost 6 bases and J 7 bases, leaving 18 bases between the germline ends. Here the CDR3 reads CASSKGGGKLEAFF. CDR3 sequence (DNA): TGTGCCAGCAGCAAAGGGGGGGGGAAACTTGAAGCTTTCTTT.

This clone was found once. The gene calls are TRBV5-1 and TRBJ2-5, with TRBD2 matching over 12 bases. Germline V gene data show CDR1 as SGHRS and CDR2 as YFSETQ. The junction had 7 bases not matched to a gene; V was cut back by 4 bases and J by 3 bases. CDR3 length: 16 amino acids. The CDR3 DNA reads TGCGCCAGCAGCATACCTAGCGGGGGGGGCGAAGAGACCCAGTACTTC. As protein: CASSIPSGGGEETQYF.

The chain combines TRBV25-1 with TRBJ2-3; 7 bases line up with TRBD1. The J segment lost 5 bases and the V segment lost 3 bases, leaving 8 bases of the junction unmatched. Germline V gives CDR1 MGHDK, CDR2 SYGVNS. CDR3 length equals 15 residues. CDR3 nucleotide sequence: TGTGCCAGCAGTGAGGGACAGCCGGCGAGAGATACGCAGTATTTT. Protein product: CASSEGQPARDTQYF.